This TCR beta chain was documented in a study of cytomegalovirus exposure and HLA in healthy donors. The study, taken as a whole, reports: The only immune exposure information that was available was CMV serostatus. A list of around 150 TCR beta chains associated with cytomegalovirus was given. 16,951 TCR beta sequences were associated with HLA alleles at 0.05 false discovery rate in a later analysis. By HLA locus, TCR association rates varied in a later analysis, with DRB1 showing the most and HLA-C the fewest.

Per the germline V gene, CDR1 is MNHEY and CDR2 is SVGAGI. The CDR3 has 14 residues. V was trimmed by 2 bases and J by 0 bases, leaving 4 bases between them. A word on this clone: The antigen is unknown.

Primers for the PCR totalled 60 Vbeta and 13 Jbeta. Only in-frame clones appear in the TCRdb table, and some are missing; sequencing was by immunoSEQ multiplex PCR. The sample contains 100,000 to 150,000 clones, 75% to 85% of which appear only once. Sequencing used PBMCs. V and J are TRBV6-5 and TRBJ2-2; no clear D gene. This receptor was identified in a woman in her thirties or forties in good health and CMV-seronegative. CDR3 sequence: CASSYGPNTGELFF. The CDR3 region has the DNA TGTGCCAGCAGTTACGGCCCGAACACCGGGGAGCTGTTTTTT.